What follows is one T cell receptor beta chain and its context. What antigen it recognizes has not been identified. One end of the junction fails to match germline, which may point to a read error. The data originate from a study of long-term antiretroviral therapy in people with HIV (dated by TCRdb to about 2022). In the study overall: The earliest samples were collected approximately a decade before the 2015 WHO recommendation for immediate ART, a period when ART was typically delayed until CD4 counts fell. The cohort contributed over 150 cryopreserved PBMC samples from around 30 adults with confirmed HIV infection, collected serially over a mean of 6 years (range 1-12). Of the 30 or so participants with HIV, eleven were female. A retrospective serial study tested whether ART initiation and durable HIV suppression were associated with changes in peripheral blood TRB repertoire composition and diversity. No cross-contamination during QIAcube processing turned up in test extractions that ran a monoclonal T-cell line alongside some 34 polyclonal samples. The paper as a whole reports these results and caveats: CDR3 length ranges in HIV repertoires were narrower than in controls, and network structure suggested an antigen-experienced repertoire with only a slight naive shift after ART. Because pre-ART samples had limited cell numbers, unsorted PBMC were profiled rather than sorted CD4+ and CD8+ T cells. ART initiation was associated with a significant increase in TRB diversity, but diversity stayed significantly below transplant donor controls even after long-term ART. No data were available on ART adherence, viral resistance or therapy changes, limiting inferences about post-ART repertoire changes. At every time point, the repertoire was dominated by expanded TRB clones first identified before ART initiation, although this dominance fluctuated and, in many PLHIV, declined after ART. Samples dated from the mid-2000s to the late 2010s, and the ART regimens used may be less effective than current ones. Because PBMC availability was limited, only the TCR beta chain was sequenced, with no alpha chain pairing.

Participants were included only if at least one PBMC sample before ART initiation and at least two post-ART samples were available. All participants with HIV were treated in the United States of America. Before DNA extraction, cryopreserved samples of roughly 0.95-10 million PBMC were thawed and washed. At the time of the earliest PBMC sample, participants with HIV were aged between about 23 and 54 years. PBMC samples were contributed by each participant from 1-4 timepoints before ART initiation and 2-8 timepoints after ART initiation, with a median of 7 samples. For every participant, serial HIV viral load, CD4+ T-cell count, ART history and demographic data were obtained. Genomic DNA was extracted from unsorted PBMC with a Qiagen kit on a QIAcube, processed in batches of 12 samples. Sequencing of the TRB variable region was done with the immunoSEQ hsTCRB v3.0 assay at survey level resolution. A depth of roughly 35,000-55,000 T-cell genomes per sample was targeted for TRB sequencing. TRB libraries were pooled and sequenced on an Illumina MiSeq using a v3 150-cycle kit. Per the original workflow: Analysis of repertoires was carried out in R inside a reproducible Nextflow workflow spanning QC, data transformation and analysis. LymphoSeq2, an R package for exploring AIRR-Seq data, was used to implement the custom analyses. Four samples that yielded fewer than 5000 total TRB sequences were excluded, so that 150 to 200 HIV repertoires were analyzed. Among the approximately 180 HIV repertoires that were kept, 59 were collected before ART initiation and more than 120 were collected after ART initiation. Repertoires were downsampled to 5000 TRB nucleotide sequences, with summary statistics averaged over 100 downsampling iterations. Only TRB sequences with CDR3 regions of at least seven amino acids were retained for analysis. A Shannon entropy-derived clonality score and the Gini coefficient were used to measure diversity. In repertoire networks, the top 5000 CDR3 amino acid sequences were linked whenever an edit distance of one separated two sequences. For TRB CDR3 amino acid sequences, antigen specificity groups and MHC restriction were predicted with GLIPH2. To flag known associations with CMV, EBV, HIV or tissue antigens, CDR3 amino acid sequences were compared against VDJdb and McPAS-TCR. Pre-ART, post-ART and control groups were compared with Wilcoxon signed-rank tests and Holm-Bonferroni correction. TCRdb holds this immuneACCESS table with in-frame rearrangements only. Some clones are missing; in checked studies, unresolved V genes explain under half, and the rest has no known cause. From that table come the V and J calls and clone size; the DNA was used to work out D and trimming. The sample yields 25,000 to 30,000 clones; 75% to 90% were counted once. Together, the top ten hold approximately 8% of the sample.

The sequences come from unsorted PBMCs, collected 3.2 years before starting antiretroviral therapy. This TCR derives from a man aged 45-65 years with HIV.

The bases are TGTGCCAGCAATCTGGACCAGGGACAGACATTCTTC. Its amino acids are CASNLDQGQTFF. Here the chain combines TRBV5-4 and TRBJ1-2; TRBD1 matches 7 bases in the middle. Taken from the germline V gene (reference sequence), the CDR1 and CDR2 loops are SGHNT and YYREEE. The CDR3, cysteine through phenylalanine, is 12 amino acids long. Only the CDR3 portion is preserved as DNA: 36 bases, with reading frame beginning at the first base.